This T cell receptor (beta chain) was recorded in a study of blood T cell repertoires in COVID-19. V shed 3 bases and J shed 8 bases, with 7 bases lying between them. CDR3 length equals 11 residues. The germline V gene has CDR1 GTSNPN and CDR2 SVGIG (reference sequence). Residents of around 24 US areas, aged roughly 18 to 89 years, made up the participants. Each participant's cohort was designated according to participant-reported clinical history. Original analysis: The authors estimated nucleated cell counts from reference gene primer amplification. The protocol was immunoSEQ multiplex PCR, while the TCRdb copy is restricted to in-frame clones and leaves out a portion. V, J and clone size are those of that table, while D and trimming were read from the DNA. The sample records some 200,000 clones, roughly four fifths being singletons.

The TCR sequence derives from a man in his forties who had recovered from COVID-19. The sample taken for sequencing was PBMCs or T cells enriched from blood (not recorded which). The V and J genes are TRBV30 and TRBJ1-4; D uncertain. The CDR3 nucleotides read TGTGCCTGGAGCAGAGGGGAAAAACTGTTTTTT. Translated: CAWSRGEKLFF.